The 10 T cell receptor beta chains presented below share a single source sample, sequenced in a study of spatial heterogeneity in lung cancer. Study-level results: Tumor mutation count correlated with how many alpha and beta TCRs expanded intratumorally.

Antigens for these TCRs are unknown. Time point specified: sample taken at primary tumor resection. TCRdb processed the 5' RACE reads anew with MiXCR; each CDR3 protein has one entry. This sample has fewer than 15,000 distinct CDR3 sequences, with over 3% found just once. Sample: lung tumor tissue, taken at surgery. All receptors derive from a male donor with early-stage non-small cell lung cancer.

Ten or more counts support this clonotype. This chain joins TRBV7-2 and TRBJ2-7; no clear D. V was trimmed by 0 bases and J by 6 bases, leaving 9 bases between them. The germline gives CDR1 SGHTA, CDR2 FQGNSA. CDR3 size: 13 residues. The CDR3 spells CASSLAGPVEQYF. CDR3 bases: TGTGCCAGCAGCTTAGCCGGACCTGTCGAGCAGTACTTC. The full variable domain, rest sourced from reference TRBV7-2 and TRBJ2-7, is GAGVSQSPSNKVTEKGKDVELRCDPISGHTALYWYRQSLGQGLEFLIYFQGNSAPDKSGLPSDRFSAERTGGSVSTLTIQRTQQEDSAVYLCASSLAGPVEQYFGPGTRLTVT.

This clonotype has at least ten counts. The chain links TRBV5-1 to TRBJ2-7; TRBD1 agrees at 7 bases. There are 15 residues in the CDR3. V lost 1 base to trimming and J lost 4 bases; unmatched junction nucleotides: 8. Germline lookup yields CDR1 SGHRS and CDR2 YFSETQ. The CDR3 DNA is TGCGCCAGCAGCTTGCTCCGACAGGGTGGGTACGAGCAGTACTTC. Translation: CASSLLRQGGYEQYF.

This clonotype was picked up many times. V is TRBV11-1 and J is TRBJ2-4; weak D call: TRBD1 (6 bases). CDR1 is SGHAT and CDR2 is FQDESV in the germline V gene (reference sequence). V dropped 8 bases and J dropped 7 bases, with 12 bases sitting between them. This CDR3 is built from 12 residues. CDR3 nucleotides: TGTGCCAGCGGAGGAAGGGGGAACATTCAGTACTTC. Protein: CASGGRGNIQYF. The full variable domain, with the rest looked up from reference TRBV11-1 and TRBJ2-4, is EAEVAQSPRYKITEKSQAVAFWCDPISGHATLYWYRQILGQGPELLVQFQDESVVDDSQLPKDRFSAERLKGVDSTLKIQPAELGDSAMYLCASGGRGNIQYFGAGTRLSVL.

This clonotype was observed many times. For the CDR3, the DNA is TGTGCCAGCAGCGAGGCAGGGAGACCTGAAGCTTTCTTT. This gives the protein CASSEAGRPEAFF. The rearrangement uses TRBV9 and TRBJ1-1; maybe TRBD1 (5 bases). CDR1 and CDR2 from the germline V gene are SGDLS and YYNGEE. Trimming took 3 bases from V and 6 from J, leaving 12 bases between them. The CDR3 loop spans 13 amino acids.

This clonotype was counted many times. The chain joins TRBV6-5 to TRBJ1-1; no clear D gene. The V gene lost 2 bases and the J gene lost 1 base, with 8 bases spanning the gap. This CDR3 has 14 residues. Germline CDR1 is MNHEY and CDR2 is SVGAGI. Here the CDR3 DNA reads TGTGCCAGCAGTTACAGACGGGAGAACACTGAAGCTTTCTTT. It encodes CASSYRRENTEAFF.

In its sample, this clonotype ranks as medium-sized. J is TRBJ2-7 and V is TRBV5-1; the D gene is possibly TRBD2 (5 bases). CDR1 and CDR2 from the germline V gene are SGHRS and YFSETQ. Trimming removed 0 bases at V and 6 bases at J, with 7 bases between. The CDR3 extends over 12 amino acids. CDR3 in DNA: TGCGCCAGCAGCTTGGAGAGGGCCGAGCAGTACTTC. The encoded protein is CASSLERAEQYF.

This clonotype was detected many times. This chain connects TRBV7-2 to TRBJ1-5; TRBD1 matches at 9 bases. The CDR3 length is 16 residues. Germline CDR1 and CDR2: SGHTA and FQGNSA. With V trimmed by 5 bases and J by 5 bases, 10 bases remained unmatched. CDR3 amino acids: CASSPGQGYKHQPQHF. The CDR3 DNA is TGTGCCAGCAGCCCGGGACAGGGCTACAAACATCAGCCCCAGCATTTT.

Many counts were recorded for this clonotype. The V call is TRBV7-9, the J call TRBJ1-2; no definite D call. Trimming removed 4 bases from V and 3 bases from J, with 15 bases in between. Looked up from germline, CDR1 is SEHNR and CDR2 is FQNEAQ (reference sequence). The CDR3 has 15 amino acids. CDR3 sequence: CASSSIGEPHYGYTF. For the CDR3, the DNA is TGTGCCAGCAGCTCGATCGGGGAACCCCACTATGGCTACACCTTC.

This chain uses TRBV29-1 with TRBJ2-7; D tentatively fits TRBD1 or TRBD2 (5 bases each). The V and J ends lost 6 bases and 2 bases respectively, with 11 bases between them. The CDR3 spans 12 residues. The germline V gene has CDR1 SQVTM and CDR2 ANQGSEA. CDR3: CSVNRGTYEQYF. In DNA form, the CDR3 reads TGCAGCGTCAATCGGGGCACCTACGAGCAGTACTTC.

This clonotype has at least ten counts. This chain connects TRBV6-6 to TRBJ2-7; unclear D gene. CDR3 length: 16 residues. From germline, CDR1 is MNHNY and CDR2 SVGAGI (reference sequence). Trimming shortened V by 2 bases and J by 3 bases, and 17 bases separated the two germline ends. CDR3: CASSYPSGLTLYEQYF. CDR3 bases: TGTGCCAGCAGTTACCCCTCCGGGCTTACCCTCTACGAGCAGTACTTC.